This T cell receptor beta chain was sequenced in a study of blood T cell repertoires in COVID-19. Cohort 3 donors were reported recovered after two negative PCRs, clearance, or symptom resolution. The CDR3 contains 11 residues. Germline V gene lookup returns CDR1 SGHAT and CDR2 FQNNGV. V gave up 4 bases and J gave up 5 bases, with 5 bases separating them. Method: immunoSEQ multiplex PCR; TCRdb's copy keeps in-frame clones and lacks some. This sample has more than 450,000 clones, with about nine tenths found just once. The genes are TRBV11-2 and TRBJ2-5, with no clear D. The clonotype comes from a young woman who had recovered from COVID-19. The sample comprised PBMCs or T cells enriched from blood (not recorded which). The CDR3 DNA follows: TGTGCCAGCAGCTCGGGTGAGACCCAGTACTTC. This encodes CASSSGETQYF.